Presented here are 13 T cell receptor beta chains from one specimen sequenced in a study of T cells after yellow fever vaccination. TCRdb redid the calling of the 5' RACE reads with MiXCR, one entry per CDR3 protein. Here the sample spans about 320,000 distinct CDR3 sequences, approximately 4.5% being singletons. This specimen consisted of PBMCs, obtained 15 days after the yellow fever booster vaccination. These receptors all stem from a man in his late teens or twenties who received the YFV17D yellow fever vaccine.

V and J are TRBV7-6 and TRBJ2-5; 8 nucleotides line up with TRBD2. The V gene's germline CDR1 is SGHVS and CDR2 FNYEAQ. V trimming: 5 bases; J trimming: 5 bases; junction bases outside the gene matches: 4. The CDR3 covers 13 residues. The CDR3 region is CASSAGGGETQYF. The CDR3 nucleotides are TGTGCCAGCAGCGCGGGGGGCGGGGAGACCCAGTACTTC.

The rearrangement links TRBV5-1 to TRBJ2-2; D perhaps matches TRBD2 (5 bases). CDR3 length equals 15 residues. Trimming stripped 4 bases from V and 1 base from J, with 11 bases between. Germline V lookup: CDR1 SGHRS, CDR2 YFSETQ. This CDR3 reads CASSLGAGNTGELFF. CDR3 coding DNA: TGCGCCAGCAGCCTGGGAGCAGGGAACACCGGGGAGCTGTTTTTT.

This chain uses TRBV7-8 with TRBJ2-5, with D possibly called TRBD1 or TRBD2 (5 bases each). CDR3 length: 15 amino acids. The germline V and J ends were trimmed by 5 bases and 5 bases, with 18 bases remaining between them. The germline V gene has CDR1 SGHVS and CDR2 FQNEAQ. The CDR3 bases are TGTGCCAGCAGCCTGGGACCACCGAAGGGGGAGACCCAGTACTTC. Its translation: CASSLGPPKGETQYF.

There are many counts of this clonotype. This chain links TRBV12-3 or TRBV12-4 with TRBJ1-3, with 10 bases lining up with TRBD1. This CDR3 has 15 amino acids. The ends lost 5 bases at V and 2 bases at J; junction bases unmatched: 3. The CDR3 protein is CASSRTGGPGNTIYF. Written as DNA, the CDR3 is TGTGCCAGCAGTCGGACAGGGGGTCCTGGAAACACCATATATTTT.

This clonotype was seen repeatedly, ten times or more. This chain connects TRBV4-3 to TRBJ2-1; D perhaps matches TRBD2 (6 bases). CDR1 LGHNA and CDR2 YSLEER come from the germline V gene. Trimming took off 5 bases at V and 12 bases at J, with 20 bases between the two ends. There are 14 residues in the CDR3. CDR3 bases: TGCGCCAGCAGCTGGAGGGCCAGGGCCAAGGGGCAGTTCTTC. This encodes CASSWRARAKGQFF.

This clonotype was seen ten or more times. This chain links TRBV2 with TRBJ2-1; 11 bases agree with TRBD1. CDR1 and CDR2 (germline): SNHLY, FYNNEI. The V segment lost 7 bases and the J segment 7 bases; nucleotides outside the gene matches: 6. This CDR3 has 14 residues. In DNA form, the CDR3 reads TGTGCCAGCACCGGGACAGGGGGAGGGAATGAGCAGTTCTTC. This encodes CASTGTGGGNEQFF.

The DNA of the CDR3 is TGTGCCAGCAGTGCGGTCGAAAGCAATCAGCCCCAGCATTTT. Encoded protein: CASSAVESNQPQHF. J is TRBJ1-5 and V is TRBV2; D is undetermined. This CDR3 is built from 14 residues. V was trimmed by 4 bases and J by 1 base, leaving 8 bases between them. Germline V gene data show CDR1 as SNHLY and CDR2 as FYNNEI.

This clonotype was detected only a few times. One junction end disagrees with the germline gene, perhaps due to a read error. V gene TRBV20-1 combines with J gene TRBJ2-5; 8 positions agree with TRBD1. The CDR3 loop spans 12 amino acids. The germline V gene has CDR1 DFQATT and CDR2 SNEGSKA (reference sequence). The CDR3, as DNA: TGCAGTGCTTACCCAGGACAGGGAGGATCCTCTTTC. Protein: CSAYPGQGGSSF.

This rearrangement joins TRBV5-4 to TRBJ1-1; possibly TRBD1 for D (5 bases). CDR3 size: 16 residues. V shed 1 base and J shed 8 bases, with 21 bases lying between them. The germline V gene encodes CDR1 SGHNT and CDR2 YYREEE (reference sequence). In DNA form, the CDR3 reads TGTGCCAGCAGCTTGAGATCAGGGTATTTATCCTTAGAAGCTTTCTTT. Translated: CASSLRSGYLSLEAFF. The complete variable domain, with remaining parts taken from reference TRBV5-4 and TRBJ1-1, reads ETGVTQSPTHLIKTRGQQVTLRCSSQSGHNTVSWYQQALGQGPQFIFQYYREEENGRGNFPPRFSGLQFPNYSSELNVNALELDDSALYLCASSLRSGYLSLEAFFGQGTRLTVV.

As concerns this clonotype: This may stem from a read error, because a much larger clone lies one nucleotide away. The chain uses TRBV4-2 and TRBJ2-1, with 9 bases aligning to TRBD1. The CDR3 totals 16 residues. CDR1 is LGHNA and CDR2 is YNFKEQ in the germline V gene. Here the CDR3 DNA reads TGTGCCAGAAGCCAAGAGGACAGGGGATACTACAATGAGCAGTTCTTC. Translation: CARSQEDRGYYNEQFF.

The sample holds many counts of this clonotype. CDR3 bases: TGCGCCAGCAGCTTGGGACTAGCGGGGGTGGTTACGCAGTATTTT. Translated, it gives CASSLGLAGVVTQYF. This chain links TRBV5-1 with TRBJ2-3, with 12 bases fitting TRBD2. The CDR3 covers 15 residues. Germline CDR1 and CDR2: SGHRS and YFSETQ. The ends lost 0 bases at V and 8 bases at J; junction bases unmatched: 4.

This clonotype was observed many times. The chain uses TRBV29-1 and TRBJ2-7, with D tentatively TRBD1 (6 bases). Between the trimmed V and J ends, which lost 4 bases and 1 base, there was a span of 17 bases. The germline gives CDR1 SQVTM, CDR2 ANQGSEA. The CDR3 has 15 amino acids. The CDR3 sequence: CSVGGSRGRSYEQYF. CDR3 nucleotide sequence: TGCAGCGTTGGCGGGTCCAGGGGAAGATCCTACGAGCAGTACTTC.

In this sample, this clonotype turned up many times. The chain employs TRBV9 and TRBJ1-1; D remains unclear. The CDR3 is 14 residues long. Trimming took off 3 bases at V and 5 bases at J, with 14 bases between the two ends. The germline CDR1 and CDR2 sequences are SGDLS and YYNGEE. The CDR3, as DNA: TGTGCCAGCAGCGGTTTCTCCGGGGAAACTGAAGCTTTCTTT. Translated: CASSGFSGETEAFF.